The following is a T cell receptor beta chain sequence with its context. V was shortened by 2 bases and J by 6 bases, with 5 bases between the two germline ends. The CDR3 extends over 12 amino acids. The germline V gene encodes CDR1 SGHVS and CDR2 FQNEAQ. The table came from immunoSEQ multiplex PCR; TCRdb's copy has only in-frame clones and leaves some out. The table lists tens of thousands of clones, roughly nine tenths of them singletons. The data originate from a study of OX40 agonist ivuxolimab in advanced cancers. Study details: Patients achieving partial responses numbered three: one hepatocellular carcinoma case and two cutaneous melanoma cases.

The rearrangement uses TRBV7-8 and TRBJ1-5; D unresolved. This TCR was recovered from an adult with an advanced solid tumor such as melanoma, head and neck, liver or kidney cancer. The sample here was CD4+ or CD8+ T cells sorted from blood, taken in a trial of the OX40 agonist ivuxolimab. In DNA, the CDR3 is TGTGCCAGCAGCTTATTAGGTCAGCCCCAGCATTTT. Translated, it gives CASSLLGQPQHF.